Sequencing of this T cell receptor (beta chain) was carried out in a study of patients and donors after allogeneic stem cell transplantation. The germline V gene encodes CDR1 MNHEY and CDR2 SMNVEV (reference sequence). CDR3 length equals 12 residues. The V end lost 7 bases, the J end lost 7 bases, and 13 bases lay between the germline ends. TCRdb fed the RT-PCR reads into MiXCR, producing one record per CDR3 protein. The sample lists 90,000 to 120,000 distinct CDR3 sequences, 35% to 45% seen once, with 27% in the top ten. This clonotype was picked up a small number of times. This TCR came from a human donor who was either an allogeneic HSCT recipient or a stem cell or donor lymphocyte infusion donor (not recorded which). It is not recorded whose cells these are; they may come from a transplant donor. Sample: blood, either unsorted or a sorted T cell fraction (not recorded which). The chain uses TRBV27 and TRBJ1-2, with D uncertain. The CDR3 loop is CASTRAELGYTF. CDR3 coding DNA: TGTGCCAGCACACGGGCCGAACTTGGCTACACCTTC.